Presented here are 20 T cell receptor beta chains from one specimen sequenced in a study of T cells in Graves' hyperthyroidism and ophthalmopathy. RNA transcripts provided the source from which TCR beta CDR3 regions were amplified. The HTBI set primed first-round TCR CDR3 RT-PCR. TCRdb fed the multiplex PCR reads into MiXCR, producing one record per CDR3 protein. The table has around 340,000 distinct CDR3 sequences, about a sixth seen once. The sequenced sample was blood. The source is a woman in her thirties or forties with Graves' ophthalmopathy.

This clonotype has ten or more counts. The chain recombines TRBV7-8 with TRBJ1-2, with TRBD1 matching over 9 bases. The germline gives CDR1 SGHVS, CDR2 FQNEAQ. This CDR3 contains 16 residues. V was clipped by 3 bases and J by 8 bases; unmatched bases: 13. CDR3 in amino acids: CASSFGITGTGNGYTF. CDR3 DNA sequence: TGTGCCAGCAGCTTTGGGATAACCGGGACAGGGAACGGCTACACCTTC.

This clonotype has a count of ten or more. The chain uses TRBV5-1 and TRBJ1-2; tentatively, D is TRBD1 (5 bases). CDR3 size: 13 residues. Germline V gene data show CDR1 as SGHRS and CDR2 as YFSETQ. V was pared by 0 bases and J by 7 bases, with 10 bases between. The CDR3 sequence is CASSLEGDGGYTF. The CDR3 DNA sequence: TGCGCCAGCAGCTTGGAAGGGGATGGTGGCTACACCTTC.

This clonotype was recorded at least ten times. The chain carries TRBV9 and TRBJ2-5, with D possibly being TRBD2 (5 bases). V lost 0 bases, J lost 3 bases, and 12 bases lay in between. This CDR3 comprises 15 residues. Germline V gene data show CDR1 as SGDLS and CDR2 as YYNGEE. DNA of the CDR3: TGTGCCAGCAGCGTAGAGGGCCACGGGAAAGAGACCCAGTACTTC. Translation gives CASSVEGHGKETQYF.

This clonotype was recorded at least ten times. This chain uses TRBV12-3 or TRBV12-4 with TRBJ1-2; D might be TRBD1 (5 bases). This CDR3 has 14 amino acids. V lost 4 bases to trimming and J lost 2 bases, with 11 bases between them. CDR3: CASSSTGPNYGYTF. Here the CDR3 DNA reads TGTGCCAGCAGTTCCACGGGACCGAACTATGGCTACACCTTC.

This clonotype has at least ten counts. The chain employs TRBV12-3 or TRBV12-4 and TRBJ2-5, with 8 bases aligning to TRBD2. The CDR3 loop spans 14 amino acids. V was clipped by 7 bases and J by 5 bases; unmatched bases: 9. The CDR3: CASKSSGSWETQYF. The CDR3, as DNA: TGTGCCAGCAAATCAAGCGGGAGTTGGGAGACCCAGTACTTC.

This chain joins TRBV6-2 or TRBV6-3 and TRBJ2-3; 7 nucleotides agree with TRBD2. Losses at the gene ends were 6 bases for V and 1 base for J; bases not matched to a gene: 13. CDR3 length equals 17 residues. The V gene's germline CDR1 is MNHEY and CDR2 SVGEGT. Here the CDR3 DNA reads TGTGCCAGCAGATTTGCGGGGGTGCCTCGTGGCACAGATACGCAGTATTTT. Its protein is CASRFAGVPRGTDTQYF.

The chain couples TRBV4-3 to TRBJ2-1, with a tentative D call TRBD2 (5 bases). Deletions cut 1 base from V and 6 bases from J, with 13 bases between. The CDR3 contains 15 residues. Germline CDR1 is LGHNA and CDR2 is YSLEER. The CDR3 bases are TGCGCCAGCAGCCAAGGTATTGGAGCGGTCAATGAGCAGTTCTTC. Its protein product is CASSQGIGAVNEQFF.

The V and J genes are TRBV5-6 and TRBJ1-6; no clear D gene. There are 14 residues in the CDR3. Germline V gene data show CDR1 as SGHDT and CDR2 as YYEEEE. Trimming shortened V by 2 bases and J by 9 bases, and 12 bases separated the two germline ends. As DNA, the CDR3 is TGTGCCAGCAGCTTCAGGAGATCACTTTCACCCCTCCACTTT. Translated, it gives CASSFRRSLSPLHF.

This clonotype was counted many times. The V call is TRBV15, the J call TRBJ2-7; D is possibly TRBD2 (7 bases). Trimming took off 2 bases at V and 7 bases at J, with 9 bases between the two ends. The CDR3 covers 12 residues. CDR1 is LNHNV, CDR2 YYDKDF, per germline (reference sequence). The CDR3 nucleotides are TGTGCCACCAGCAGAAAGGGGGGGGAGCAGTACTTC. Translating it yields CATSRKGGEQYF.

The sample holds a few counts of this clonotype. The rearrangement uses TRBV4-3 and TRBJ1-1, with TRBD1 as a possible D gene (6 bases). CDR3 size: 17 residues. Deletions cut 0 bases from V and 1 base from J, with 15 bases between. Germline V gene data show CDR1 as LGHNA and CDR2 as YSLEER. CDR3 in DNA: TGCGCCAGCAGCCAAGAACCAGTGGAAGGGGGGAACACTGAAGCTTTCTTT. It codes for CASSQEPVEGGNTEAFF.

The CDR3 region is CASSYSTLTALNYGYTF. In nucleotides, the CDR3 is TGTGCCAGCAGTTACTCCACTCTGACAGCGCTTAACTATGGCTACACCTTC. The chain joins TRBV6-2 or TRBV6-3 to TRBJ1-2, with D maybe TRBD1 (5 bases). This CDR3 has 17 amino acids. From germline, CDR1 is MNHEY and CDR2 SVGEGT. The V gene lost 0 bases and the J gene lost 1 base, with 15 bases spanning the gap.

Many counts were recorded for this clonotype. The V and J genes are TRBV19 and TRBJ1-5; a weak D match, TRBD1 (6 bases). The CDR3 has 15 amino acids. The germline V gene encodes CDR1 LNHDA and CDR2 SQIVND (reference sequence). The V end lost 3 bases, the J end lost 4 bases, and 13 bases lay between the germline ends. For the CDR3, the DNA is TGTGCCAGTAGTATTTTCAGGGGCGAGAATCAGCCCCAGCATTTT. It codes for CASSIFRGENQPQHF.

This clonotype appeared many times. This chain joins TRBV6-5 and TRBJ2-5; the match to TRBD1 covers 7 bases. The trim removed 0 bases at V and 5 bases at J, leaving 9 bases unmatched. CDR1 and CDR2 from the germline V gene are MNHEY and SVGAGI. The CDR3 consists of 16 residues. The CDR3 nucleotides are TGTGCCAGCAGTTACTCCGATCAAGGGGGCTTCGAGACCCAGTACTTC. It yields the protein CASSYSDQGGFETQYF.

The table lists this clonotype with many counts. The gene calls are TRBV5-1 and TRBJ2-7; the D gene could be TRBD1 or TRBD2 (6 bases each). Per germline, CDR1 SGHRS and CDR2 YFSETQ. The CDR3 sequence is 14 residues long. Trimming stripped 4 bases from V and 3 bases from J, with 14 bases between. CDR3 sequence: CASSPRGANYEQYF. DNA for the CDR3: TGCGCCAGCAGCCCGAGGGGGGCTAACTACGAGCAGTACTTC. Looking up the rest from reference TRBV5-1 and TRBJ2-7 gives the full variable domain: KAGVTQTPRYLIKTRGQQVTLSCSPISGHRSVSWYQQTPGQGLQFLFEYFSETQRNKGNFPGRFSGRQFSNSRSEMNVSTLELGDSALYLCASSPRGANYEQYFGPGTRLTVT.

This clonotype has ten or more counts. J is TRBJ1-6 and V is TRBV4-1; TRBD1 might be the D (6 bases). This CDR3 has 15 amino acids. Germline CDR1 MGHRA, CDR2 YSYEKL. V was clipped by 1 base and J by 5 bases, with 9 bases between them. The CDR3 loop is CASSQVPGDNSPLHF. The DNA of the CDR3 is TGCGCCAGCAGCCAAGTTCCAGGGGATAATTCACCCCTCCACTTT.

This clonotype was observed at least ten times. J is TRBJ1-2 and V is TRBV19, with D maybe TRBD1 (6 bases). This CDR3 comprises 13 residues. Germline assignment: CDR1 LNHDA and CDR2 SQIVND (reference sequence). V lost 5 bases to trimming and J lost 4 bases, with 11 bases between them. Here the CDR3 DNA reads TGTGCCAGTAGTCCGGACAGTATCTATGGCTACACCTTC. This sequence encodes CASSPDSIYGYTF. The whole variable domain, remainder taken from reference TRBV19 and TRBJ1-2, is DGGITQSPKYLFRKEGQNVTLSCEQNLNHDAMYWYRQDPGQGLRLIYYSQIVNDFQKGDIAEGYSVSREKKESFPLTVTSAQKNPTAFYLCASSPDSIYGYTFGSGTRLTVV.

This clonotype was seen at least ten times. The chain carries TRBV29-1 and TRBJ1-2; 8 bases map to TRBD1. V was clipped by 6 bases and J by 1 base; unmatched bases: 4. The V gene's germline CDR1 is SQVTM and CDR2 ANQGSEA. The CDR3 runs 13 residues. The DNA for the CDR3 is TGCAGCGTCCTGACAGGGGTTAACTATGGCTACACCTTC. This translates into CSVLTGVNYGYTF.

At least ten counts were recorded for this clonotype. The V gene is TRBV30, the J gene TRBJ1-3; D ambiguous. CDR3 length: 14 amino acids. Trimming stripped 2 bases from V and 3 bases from J, with 11 bases between. Per germline, CDR1 GTSNPN and CDR2 SVGIG (reference sequence). The CDR3: CAWSPNGDGNTIYF. In DNA form, the CDR3 reads TGTGCCTGGAGTCCTAACGGGGATGGAAACACCATATATTTT.

This clonotype was seen just once. This sequence joins TRBV10-1 and TRBJ2-2; 13 bases line up with TRBD2. Losses at the gene ends were 2 bases for V and 7 bases for J; bases not matched to a gene: 4. CDR3 length: 16 amino acids. CDR1 is WNHNN, CDR2 SYGVQD, per germline (reference sequence). CDR3 coding DNA: TGCGCCAGCAGTGAGGGGACTAGCGGGAAAGGCGGGGAGCTGTTTTTT. This codes for CASSEGTSGKGGELFF.

This clonotype was seen many times. The chain links TRBV7-2 to TRBJ2-7; D call uncertain. The CDR3 runs 15 residues. The ends were cut back, 4 bases at V and 0 bases at J, with 13 bases in the middle. CDR1 and CDR2 (germline): SGHTA, FQGNSA. CDR3: CASSSQGSSSYEQYF. CDR3 nucleotides: TGTGCCAGCAGCTCACAAGGTTCCAGCTCCTACGAGCAGTACTTC.